This TCR beta chain was found in a study of blood T cells in healthy people across ages (dated by TCRdb to between 2014 and 2017). Turning to the overall study: In model experiments, roughly one uniquely barcoded TCR beta cDNA molecule per two T cells was captured by template switching. Using deep sequencing normalized with unique cDNA molecular identifiers, the study measured how TCR beta repertoire diversity changes with age. The donors were split into four age groups: young (average around 15 years), middle-aged (roughly 42), aged (roughly 65) and long-lived (roughly 86). Donors of different ages were randomly distributed across sequencing lanes to avoid experimental bias. The study analyzed two additional independent replicas of 1 million unique cDNA reads from the same blood draw for two donors, one aged 18 to 30 and one aged 80 or older.

Receptors were amplified or captured by 5' RACE. A second PCR of roughly 7 to 11 cycles was run with a J-beta primer mix and a sample-barcoded 5' primer. A template-switch 5' adaptor carrying 12 random nucleotides introduced a unique molecular identifier onto each TCR beta cDNA molecule. Each sample yielded at least 3 million CDR3-containing paired-end reads. All of the RNA was converted into first-strand cDNA using the Mint cDNA synthesis kit, with a TRBC-specific oligonucleotide serving as the primer. Following uracil-DNA glycosylase treatment, all cDNA underwent a first 18-cycle PCR with the universal primers M1SS and BC2_uni_R. As for how the authors treated the data: For normalization, 1 million high-quality reads were randomly selected from each sample, with every read carrying a distinct molecular identifier. Reads sharing molecular identifiers were discarded rather than binned into consensus sequences. MiTCR, set to a Q25 quality threshold and the strictest error-elimination algorithm, was used for CDR3 identification, clonotype clustering and error correction. A nonparametric unseen species model with Euler transformation was used to estimate a lower bound on total TCR beta diversity. The public sequencing data were trimmed at Q25 with fastp and processed into clonotypes with MiXCR by TCRdb, which kept only in-frame beta chains. Each CDR3 protein appears once, grouped with its most common genes and DNA. The V and J calls reflect TCRdb's pipeline rather than the authors' work. Here the sample has some 1,800,000 distinct CDR3 sequences; about two fifths occur a single time. Of the sample, more than 20% is held by the ten largest clones.

General findings and caveats noted by the study authors: Compared with the aged group, more naive CD4+ T cells, fewer expanded clones and increased TCR diversity were shown by the long-lived group, suggesting age selection. Estimates of total diversity based on one million sequenced T cells were regarded as lower bounds and as underestimates. Because profiling used bulk unsorted PBMCs, naive and antigen-experienced compartments could not be compared conclusively. Observed TCR beta diversity per million T cells fell roughly linearly with age, and a significant reduction was already apparent by age about 36. There was a strong correlation between observed TCR beta diversity and the percentage of naive T cells measured by flow cytometry. Donor CMV infection status was unknown, potentially confounding age-related changes in expanded clonotypes.

To note about this clonotype: Its antigen remains unidentified. Base qualities were left out, and no much larger clone turns up one base away.

Counted from cysteine to phenylalanine, this CDR3 has 17 amino acids. Only the CDR3 DNA is retained, 51 bases long and in frame from the first base. V is trimmed back by 5 bases and J by 5 bases, and the junction contains 17 bases that no gene match accounts for. Systemically healthy Caucasian individuals from Russia, approximately 39 in total and aged 6 to 90 years, were included as donors. Each donor gave 8 to 10 milliliters of peripheral blood, collected into EDTA-treated Vacutainer tubes. PBMCs were isolated by Ficoll-Paque density-gradient centrifugation, with at least 7 million obtained per sample. Total RNA, at least 6 micrograms per sample, was extracted from PBMCs with Trizol reagent. For every donor, flow cytometry on a PBMC aliquot measured the percentage of naive CD45RAhigh/CD27high T cells.

The sequence was obtained from a human donor in good health. Material: blood. In this chain, TRBV12-3 or TRBV12-4 is recombined with TRBJ1-1; TRBD1 matches 7 bases in the middle. The CDR3 here reads CASSPLAAGTAETEAFF. The nucleotides read TGTGCCAGCAGTCCTCTAGCGGCCGGGACAGCGGAGACTGAAGCTTTCTTT.